Ten or more counts support the clone carrying this TCR beta chain. As yet, its antigen is unknown. This sample stems from a study of read filtering for tumor transcriptome and immune sequencing. For the study at large: Transcriptome libraries were built from DNase-treated RNA. Overall study findings and caveats: The sorted CD138-negative fraction was a mixed bone marrow immune population, not purified T cells. Roughly 80% of IR-seq clonotypes had one read, totaling about 3.5% of reads; RNA-seq: approximately 73% and 42%.

Germline V CDR1 and CDR2: LGHNA, YSLEER. V was shortened by 2 bases and J by 4 bases, with 31 bases between the two germline ends. The CDR3 consists of 21 residues. Molecular barcoded adaptors covering alpha/delta and beta/gamma chains were used on about 0.4 ug RNA. TCRdb re-called the reads with MiXCR, one entry per CDR3 protein. The data show tens of thousands of distinct CDR3 sequences, roughly 20% seen once. This TCR came from a donor at least 40 years old with multiple myeloma. Input material: a population of CD138-negative cells sorted from bone marrow. The rearrangement joins TRBV4-3 to TRBJ2-3, with D maybe TRBD2 (7 bases). The CDR3, as DNA: TGCGCCAGCAGCCAATGGGGCGGGAGCTATGATGGGGGCCATGAAGCAGATACGCAGTATTTT. It codes for CASSQWGGSYDGGHEADTQYF.